This is a list of T cell receptor beta chains from one sample in a study of tumor-infiltrating lymphocytes in primary liver carcinoma. TCRdb re-analysed the multiplex PCR reads in MiXCR, keeping a single row per CDR3 protein. In the table there are 90,000 to 140,000 distinct CDR3 sequences, roughly 80% of which are singletons. The sample was liver tumor tissue from sampling region 3. These receptor sequences come from a man in his forties with primary liver carcinoma and hepatitis B virus infection. Each CDR3 is given with its conserved first and last residue. Fields, in order: V gene, D gene, J gene, clone size, CDR3 DNA, CDR3 protein. The D gene is left open where the match is weak. Only part of the rows carry a size: once, few, many, or a class if the clone is expanded.

V gene: TRBV6-2/TRBV6-3
D gene: NA
J gene: TRBJ2-7
clone size: NA
CDR3 DNA: TGTGCCAGCTGTAGCGAGAGGGAAGGAGATCTCTTCTACGAGCAGTACTTC
CDR3 protein: CASCSEREGDLFYEQYF

V gene: TRBV12-3/TRBV12-4
D gene: NA
J gene: TRBJ1-1
clone size: medium-sized
CDR3 DNA: TGTGCCAGCGGGAGTACAGGTTCGAACACTGAAGCTTTCTTT
CDR3 protein: CASGSTGSNTEAFF

V gene: TRBV28
D gene: NA
J gene: TRBJ1-5
clone size: NA
CDR3 DNA: TGTACCAGCAGTTATTGCCCCAATTTATCAAATCAGCCCCAGCATTTT
CDR3 protein: CTSSYCPNLSNQPQHF

V gene: TRBV6-1
D gene: TRBD1
J gene: TRBJ2-7
clone size: NA
CDR3 DNA: TGTGCCAGCAGTGAAAAGTCAAACAGGGGTATGGGCTCATACGAGCAGTACTTC
CDR3 protein: CASSEKSNRGMGSYEQYF

V gene: TRBV28
D gene: NA
J gene: TRBJ1-5
clone size: NA
CDR3 DNA: TGTGCCAGCAGTTCAGGAGGCAGATATACGCAGCATTTT
CDR3 protein: CASSSGGRYTQHF

V gene: TRBV29-1
D gene: NA
J gene: TRBJ1-2
clone size: NA
CDR3 DNA: TGCAGGGTATCACTTGACGAGTACTACTATGGCTACGCCTTC
CDR3 protein: CRVSLDEYYYGYAF

V gene: TRBV6-2/TRBV6-3
D gene: NA
J gene: TRBJ1-1
clone size: NA
CDR3 DNA: TGTGACAGCATTATAATCTGGACTAGGGTAGTCACTGAAGCTTTCTTT
CDR3 protein: CDSIIIWTRVVTEAFF

V gene: TRBV4-1
D gene: NA
J gene: TRBJ2-1
clone size: NA
CDR3 DNA: TGCGCCAGCAGCCAAGTTGAGTGCTGGAATGAGCAGTTATTC
CDR3 protein: CASSQVECWNEQLF

V gene: TRBV11-3
D gene: TRBD2
J gene: TRBJ2-3
clone size: few
CDR3 DNA: TGTGCCAACAGCGGCAGCCTGGCGGGAGGGGTGGATACGCAGTATTTC
CDR3 protein: CANSGSLAGGVDTQYF

V gene: TRBV11-2
D gene: NA
J gene: TRBJ2-7
clone size: NA
CDR3 DNA: TGTGCCAGCAGCTCTAACAGAAACTACCACGAGCAGTACTTC
CDR3 protein: CASSSNRNYHEQYF